Listed here are 17 T cell receptor beta chains from one sample, sequenced in a study of CD4+ T cells in melanoma. Sequencing used immunoSEQ multiplex PCR; TCRdb keeps in-frame clones, though not all of them. The profile shows about 140,000 clones, around 90% of them singletons. The receptors shown here come from a human donor with melanoma.

The chain recombines TRBV18 with TRBJ2-4, with TRBD2 as a possible D gene (5 bases). The CDR3 has 13 amino acids. The germline gives CDR1 KGHSH, CDR2 LQKENI. Deletions cut 3 bases from V and 5 bases from J, with 8 bases between. CDR3 region: CASSPTRENIQYF. DNA of the CDR3: TGTGCCAGCTCACCCACGAGGGAAAACATTCAGTACTTC.

The gene calls are TRBV7-9 and TRBJ2-1; possibly TRBD1 for D (6 bases). The CDR3 totals 19 residues. In germline, CDR1 is SEHNR, CDR2 FQNEAQ (reference sequence). V was clipped by 0 bases and J by 2 bases, with 20 bases between them. The CDR3, as DNA: TGTGCCAGCAGCTTAGCCTCGGGACACCCCCGTCAGGCCTACAATGAGCAGTTCTTC. Translating it yields CASSLASGHPRQAYNEQFF.

With respect to this clone: Other DNA sequences in the same sample also yield this CDR3. The rearrangement links TRBV20-1 to TRBJ1-1, with D tentatively TRBD1 (6 bases). Germline-derived CDR1 and CDR2 are DFQATT and SNEGSKA (reference sequence). The CDR3 runs to 11 residues. Trimming shortened V by 6 bases and J by 7 bases, and 12 bases separated the two germline ends. In nucleotides, the CDR3 is TGCAGTGCGCGGACAGATATTGAAGCTTTCTTT. Translated, it gives CSARTDIEAFF.

The chain links TRBV6-1 to TRBJ2-3, with 10 nucleotides matching TRBD1. V shed 8 bases and J 6 bases; nucleotides not matched to a gene: 5. Germline lookup yields CDR1 MNHNS and CDR2 SASEGT. The CDR3 has 13 residues. The chain's CDR3 is CASAGQGFDTQYF. The CDR3 DNA sequence: TGTGCCAGCGCGGGACAGGGGTTTGATACGCAGTATTTT.

The chain joins TRBV5-1 to TRBJ2-3; 9 bases are shared with TRBD1. Germline CDR1 SGHRS, CDR2 YFSETQ. Trimming removed 8 bases from V and 2 bases from J; junction bases left unmatched: 3. This CDR3 contains 13 residues. CDR3 residues: CASGTGTTDTQYF. The CDR3 bases are TGCGCCAGTGGGACAGGGACCACAGATACGCAGTATTTT.

The chain is built from TRBV25-1 and TRBJ2-3; 7 bases line up with TRBD1. Trimming took 6 bases from V and 0 from J; bases not matched to a gene: 9. The CDR3 runs 16 residues. From germline, CDR1 is MGHDK and CDR2 SYGVNS. The CDR3 spells CASRPHRGYSTDTQYF. The CDR3 nucleotides read TGTGCCAGCAGACCCCACAGGGGTTATAGCACAGATACGCAGTATTTT.

The chain is built from TRBV7-9 and TRBJ2-7; D is possibly TRBD1 (5 bases). Germline lookup yields CDR1 SEHNR and CDR2 FQNEAQ (reference sequence). The V and J ends lost 5 bases and 3 bases respectively, with 8 bases between them. The CDR3 covers 12 residues. CDR3 region: CASSERGYEQYF. The CDR3 region has the DNA TGTGCCAGCAGCGAAAGGGGCTACGAGCAGTACTTC. Full variable domain (remainder filled in from reference TRBV7-9 and TRBJ2-7): DTGVSQNPRHKITKRGQNVTFRCDPISEHNRLYWYRQTLGQGPEFLTYFQNEAQLEKSRLLSDRFSAERPKGSFSTLEIQRTEQGDSAMYLCASSERGYEQYFGPGTRLTVT.

A single count supports this clone. The chain couples TRBV10-2 to TRBJ1-2; TRBD1 might be the D (6 bases). This CDR3 has 13 amino acids. In germline, CDR1 is WSHSY, CDR2 SAAADI. The V end lost 4 bases, the J end lost 5 bases, and 11 bases lay between the germline ends. The CDR3 is CASSVGTHYGYTF. CDR3 DNA sequence: TGCGCCAGCAGTGTTGGGACACATTATGGCTACACCTTC.

V is TRBV14 and J is TRBJ1-2; D call uncertain. Trimming removed 0 bases from V and 4 bases from J, with 9 bases in between. Germline values: CDR1 SGHDN, CDR2 FVKESK. The CDR3 runs to 14 residues. The CDR3 loop reads CASSQDLISYGYTF. CDR3 nucleotide sequence: TGTGCCAGCAGCCAAGATCTCATTTCCTATGGCTACACCTTC.

This clone is medium-sized by share. This chain links TRBV13 with TRBJ2-6; the match to TRBD2 covers 9 bases. CDR3 length: 16 residues. The junction had 3 bases not matched to a gene; V was cut back by 4 bases and J by 2 bases. Germline values: CDR1 PRHDT, CDR2 FYEKMQ (reference sequence). The CDR3 loop is CASSYGTSPGANVLTF. DNA of the CDR3: TGTGCCAGCAGCTACGGGACTAGCCCTGGGGCCAACGTCCTGACTTTC.

The chain couples TRBV10-3 to TRBJ1-1, with no clear D. V gave up 0 bases and J gave up 1 base, with 12 bases separating them. The CDR3 has 16 residues. Germline CDR1 and CDR2: ENHRY and SYGVKD. CDR3 protein: CAISESGGHGNTEAFF. For the CDR3, the DNA is TGTGCCATCAGTGAGTCAGGAGGGCATGGGAACACTGAAGCTTTCTTT.

This clone was counted once. J is TRBJ1-5 and V is TRBV19; 10 bases map to TRBD1. Trimming removed 5 bases from V and 0 bases from J; junction bases left unmatched: 7. Germline CDR1 is LNHDA and CDR2 is SQIVND (reference sequence). The CDR3 is made up of 17 amino acids. CDR3 sequence (DNA): TGTGCCAGTAGTCAATCGACAGGGGGCTATAGCAATCAGCCCCAGCATTTT. It is translated as CASSQSTGGYSNQPQHF.

J is TRBJ2-6 and V is TRBV30; no clear D. CDR1 GTSNPN and CDR2 SVGIG come from the germline V gene (reference sequence). V lost 0 bases and J 0 bases, leaving 12 bases between the germline ends. There are 17 residues in the CDR3. The chain's CDR3 is CAWSVSGKYSGANVLTF. CDR3 DNA sequence: TGTGCCTGGAGTGTATCGGGCAAGTACTCTGGGGCCAACGTCCTGACTTTC. The full variable domain, completed using reference TRBV30 and TRBJ2-6, is SQTIHQWPATLVQPVGSPLSLECTVEGTSNPNLYWYRQAAGRGLQLLFYSVGIGQISSEVPQNLSASRPQDRQFILSSKKLLLSDSGFYLCAWSVSGKYSGANVLTFGAGSRLTVL.

The V and J genes are TRBV7-7 and TRBJ2-1; TRBD1 might be the D (6 bases). This CDR3 comprises 16 residues. Germline CDR1 reads SSHAT; CDR2 reads FNYEAQ (reference sequence). The V and J ends lost 0 bases and 4 bases respectively, with 13 bases between them. CDR3 protein: CASSLAGARSYNEQFF. The CDR3 nucleotides read TGTGCCAGCAGCTTAGCGGGGGCCCGATCATACAATGAGCAGTTCTTC.

The chain is built from TRBV5-1 and TRBJ2-4, with 9 bases aligning to TRBD1. V was pared by 4 bases and J by 0 bases, with 11 bases of the junction left unmatched. The CDR3 has 18 residues. CDR1 and CDR2 (germline): SGHRS, YFSETQ. CDR3 DNA sequence: TGCGCCAGCAGCCACCGAGAACAGGGGGCCCCAGCCAAAAACATTCAGTACTTC. The encoded protein is CASSHREQGAPAKNIQYF.

To note about this clone: Other nucleotide sequences from this sample produce the same CDR3. The chain employs TRBV7-9 and TRBJ2-3; 9 bases agree with TRBD2. The CDR3 loop spans 13 amino acids. From germline, CDR1 is SEHNR and CDR2 FQNEAQ (reference sequence). With 8 bases clipped from V and 0 bases from J, the junction kept 0 bases outside the gene matches. The chain's CDR3 is CASGLASTDTQYF. The CDR3 region has the DNA TGTGCCAGCGGACTAGCGAGCACAGATACGCAGTATTTT. Full variable domain (rest looked up from reference TRBV7-9 and TRBJ2-3): DTGVSQNPRHKITKRGQNVTFRCDPISEHNRLYWYRQTLGQGPEFLTYFQNEAQLEKSRLLSDRFSAERPKGSFSTLEIQRTEQGDSAMYLCASGLASTDTQYFGPGTRLTVL.

J is TRBJ2-3 and V is TRBV13, with TRBD2 identical over 10 bases. Germline-derived CDR1 and CDR2 are PRHDT and FYEKMQ (reference sequence). The length of the CDR3 is 18 residues. The J segment lost 0 bases and the V segment lost 7 bases, leaving 13 bases of the junction unmatched. In DNA, the CDR3 is TGTGCCAGCAACCCCCCTAGCGGGGGATACCGTAGCACAGATACGCAGTATTTT. As protein: CASNPPSGGYRSTDTQYF.